This TCR beta chain was captured in a study of somatic mutations in cytotoxic T cells in rheumatoid arthritis. This CDR3 region has 16 residues. Germline V gives CDR1 SQVTM, CDR2 ANQGSEA. V was clipped by 7 bases and J by 0 bases; unmatched bases: 14. Method: immunoSEQ multiplex PCR; TCRdb's copy keeps in-frame clones and lacks some. The sample lists more than 25,000 clones, around 74% occurring once. The sample holds a few counts of this clone. Sequencing was carried out using CD8+ T cells sorted from blood. V gene TRBV29-1 combines with J gene TRBJ1-1; TRBD1 matches 7 bases. This TCR came from a woman between 18 and 29 years old in good health. As DNA, the CDR3 is TGCAGCGCCGAGGTAGGGGGCAGGGGTTTGAACACTGAAGCTTTCTTT. It yields the protein CSAEVGGRGLNTEAFF. Variable domain in full (rest from reference TRBV29-1 and TRBJ1-1): SAVISQKPSRDICQRGTSLTIQCQVDSQVTMMFWYRQQPGQSLTLIATANQGSEATYESGFVIDKFPISRPNLTFSTLTVSNMSPEDSSIYLCSAEVGGRGLNTEAFFGQGTRLTVV.